This TCR beta chain was captured in a study of blood T cell repertoires in COVID-19 (dated by TCRdb to about 2020). In the study overall: The collaborator samples originated in the United States, Italy and Spain and spanned the acute and convalescent phases of COVID-19. The samples were drawn from the first 160 participants of the ongoing ImmuneRACE study and from 1,200 or so subjects provided by 6 global collaborators. Nearly every sample came with metadata listing a de-identified subject ID, COVID-19 status, age in years and sex. The material from the prospective study consisted of cDNA or gDNA derived from T cells, B-cell-depleted T cells, or PBMCs. The repertoires were released in a freely available public database intended as a resource for research on the immune response to SARS-CoV-2. HLA class I and class II types, where available, came from metadata supplied by the sample provider rather than from assay-based typing. The dataset comprised deeply sampled blood TCRbeta repertoires from subjects exposed to, actively infected with, or recovered from COVID-19.

Trimming takes 5 bases off V and 5 bases off J; junction bases not matched to a gene: 7. The CDR3, from cysteine to phenylalanine, totals 14 residues. The CDR3 DNA has 42 bases and is translated from base 1. CDR1 MDHEN and CDR2 SYDVKM were looked up in the germline V gene. The immunoSEQ Assay, a bias-controlled multiplex PCR, was used to amplify TCRbeta CDR3 regions from genomic DNA. The authors' pipeline ran thus. Within the assay, amplification of reference gene primers was used to estimate how many nucleated cells each sample contained. To quantify the absolute abundance of each unique TCRbeta CDR3 rearrangement, sequence reads were collapsed and filtered. Productive Simpson clonality was computed per sample as the square root of Simpson's diversity index over productive rearrangements. TCRdb obtained this table from immuneACCESS and retained in-frame rearrangements with V and J assigned. These tables miss some clones; where compared with another copy, unresolved V genes account for less than half of the shortfall, and the remainder is unexplained. That table furnishes V, J and clone size, whereas the DNA furnished D and trimming. The sample data list about 140,000 clones, and about 77% of these were observed just once. The ten largest clones capture about 4% of the sample.

The full study reports these points: The amount of clinical and demographic metadata varied by source and participant and was provided uncurated.

On this clone: The antigen it binds to is not known. Base qualities are not recorded, but no much larger clone differs from it by a single base.

The collaborating institutions used their own protocols to collect whole blood in K2EDTA tubes. For TCRbeta analysis, collaborator samples were shipped as frozen whole blood, as isolated PBMCs, or as DNA extracted from either sample type. The source material was peripheral blood. The rearranged chain carries TRBV28 and TRBJ2-5, with 8 central nucleotides matching TRBD1. This clonotype originated in a man aged 55-75 years with acute or convalescent COVID-19. The nucleotide sequence is TGTGCCAGCAGTGACAGGGGCTACGAGGAGACCCAGTACTTC. Translated, it reads CASSDRGYEETQYF.